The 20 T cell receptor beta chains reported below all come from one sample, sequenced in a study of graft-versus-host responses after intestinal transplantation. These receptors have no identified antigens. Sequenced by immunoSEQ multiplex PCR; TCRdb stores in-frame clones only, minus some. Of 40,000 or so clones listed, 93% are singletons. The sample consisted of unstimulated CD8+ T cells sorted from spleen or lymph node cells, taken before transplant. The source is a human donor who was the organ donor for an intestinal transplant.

The CDR3: CASSGPGLAGRGQETQYF. CDR3 coding DNA: TGTGCCAGCAGTGGCCCGGGACTAGCGGGAAGAGGGCAAGAGACCCAGTACTTC. This sequence joins TRBV6-1 and TRBJ2-5, with TRBD2 identical over 13 bases. With 4 bases clipped from V and 2 bases from J, the junction kept 10 bases outside the gene matches. The CDR3 runs to 18 residues. Germline CDR1 MNHNS, CDR2 SASEGT.

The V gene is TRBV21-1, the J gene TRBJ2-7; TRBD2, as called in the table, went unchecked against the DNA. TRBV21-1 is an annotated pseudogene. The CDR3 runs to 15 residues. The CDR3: CASSKRTSGEYEQYF. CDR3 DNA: TGTGCCAGCAGCAAACGGACTAGCGGGGAGTACGAGCAGTACTTC.

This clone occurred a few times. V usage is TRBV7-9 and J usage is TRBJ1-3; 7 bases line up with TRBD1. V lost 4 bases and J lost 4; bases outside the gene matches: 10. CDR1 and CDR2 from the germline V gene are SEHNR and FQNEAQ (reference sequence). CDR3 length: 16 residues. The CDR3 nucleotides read TGTGCCAGCAGCTCAAACAGGGGAATGCTCGGAAACACCATATATTTT. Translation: CASSSNRGMLGNTIYF.

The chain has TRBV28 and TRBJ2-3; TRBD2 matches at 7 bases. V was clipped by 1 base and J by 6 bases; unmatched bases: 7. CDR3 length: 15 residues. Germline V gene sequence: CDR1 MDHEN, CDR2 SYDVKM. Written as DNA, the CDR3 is TGTGCCAGCAGTTTATCCAGGGAGGGATGGGATACGCAGTATTTT. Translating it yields CASSLSREGWDTQYF. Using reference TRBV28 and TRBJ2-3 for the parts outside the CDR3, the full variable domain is DVKVTQSSRYLVKRTGEKVFLECVQDMDHENMFWYRQDPGLGLRLIYFSYDVKMKEKGDIPEGYSVSREKKERFSLILESASTNQTSMYLCASSLSREGWDTQYFGPGTRLTVL.

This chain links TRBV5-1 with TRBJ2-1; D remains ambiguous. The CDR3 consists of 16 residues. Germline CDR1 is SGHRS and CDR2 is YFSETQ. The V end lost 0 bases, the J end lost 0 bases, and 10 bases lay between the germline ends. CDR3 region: CASSLARENSYNEQFF. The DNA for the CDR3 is TGCGCCAGCAGCTTGGCTAGGGAAAACTCCTACAATGAGCAGTTCTTC.

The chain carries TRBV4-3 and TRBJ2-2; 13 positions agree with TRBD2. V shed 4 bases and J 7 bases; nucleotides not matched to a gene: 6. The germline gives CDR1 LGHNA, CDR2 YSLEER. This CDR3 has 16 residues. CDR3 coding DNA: TGCGCCAGCAGCCCCCGGACTAGCGGGAGTAGCGGGGAGCTGTTTTTT. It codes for CASSPRTSGSSGELFF.

CDR3 in amino acids: CASSSDRGLFF. The DNA for the CDR3 is TGTGCCAGCAGCTCGGACAGGGGTTTGTTCTTC. This chain connects TRBV7-9 to TRBJ2-1; 9 bases agree with TRBD1. This CDR3 has 11 residues. Per germline, CDR1 SEHNR and CDR2 FQNEAQ (reference sequence). V trimming: 4 bases; J trimming: 15 bases; junction bases outside the gene matches: 4. Drawing the rest from reference TRBV7-9 and TRBJ2-1, the complete variable domain is DTGVSQNPRHKITKRGQNVTFRCDPISEHNRLYWYRQTLGQGPEFLTYFQNEAQLEKSRLLSDRFSAERPKGSFSTLEIQRTEQGDSAMYLCASSSDRGLFFGPGTRLTVL.

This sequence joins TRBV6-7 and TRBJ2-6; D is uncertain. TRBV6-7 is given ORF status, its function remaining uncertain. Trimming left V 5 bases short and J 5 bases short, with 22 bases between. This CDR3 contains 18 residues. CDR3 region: CASSVRLRLQSRANVLTF. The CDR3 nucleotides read TGTGCCAGCAGTGTTCGTCTGCGTTTACAAAGTCGGGCCAACGTCCTGACTTTC.

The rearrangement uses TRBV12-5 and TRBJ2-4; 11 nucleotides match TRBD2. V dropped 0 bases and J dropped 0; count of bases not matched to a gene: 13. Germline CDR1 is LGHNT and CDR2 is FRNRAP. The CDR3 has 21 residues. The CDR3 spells CASGLVRIAGGPGKAKNIQYF. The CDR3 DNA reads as TGTGCTAGTGGTTTGGTGCGGATAGCGGGAGGGCCGGGGAAAGCCAAAAACATTCAGTACTTC.

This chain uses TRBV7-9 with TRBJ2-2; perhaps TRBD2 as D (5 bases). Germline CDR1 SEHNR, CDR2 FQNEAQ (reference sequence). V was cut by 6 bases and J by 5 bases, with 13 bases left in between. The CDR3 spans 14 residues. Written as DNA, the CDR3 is TGTGCCAGCAGTCCTAGCCCCCCGACCGGGGAGCTGTTTTTT. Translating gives CASSPSPPTGELFF.

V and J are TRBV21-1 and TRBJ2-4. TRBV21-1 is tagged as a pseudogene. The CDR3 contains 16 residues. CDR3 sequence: CASSSSLGLAKNIQYF. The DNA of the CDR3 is TGTGCCAGCAGTTCCAGTTTAGGGCTAGCCAAAAACATTCAGTACTTC.

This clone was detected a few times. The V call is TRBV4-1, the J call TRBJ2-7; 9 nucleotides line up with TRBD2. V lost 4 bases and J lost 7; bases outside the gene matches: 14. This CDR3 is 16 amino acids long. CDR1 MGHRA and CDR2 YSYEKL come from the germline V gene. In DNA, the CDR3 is TGCGCCAGCAGCCCCACCCCGTATAGCGGGAGTTTGGAGCAGTACTTC. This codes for CASSPTPYSGSLEQYF.

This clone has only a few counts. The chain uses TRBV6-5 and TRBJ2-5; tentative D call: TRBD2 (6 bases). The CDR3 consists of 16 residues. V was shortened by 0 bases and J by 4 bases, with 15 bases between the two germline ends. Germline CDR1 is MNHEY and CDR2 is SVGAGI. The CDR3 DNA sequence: TGTGCCAGCAGTTACTCTCTCGCGGGAATACTAGAGACCCAGTACTTC. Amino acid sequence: CASSYSLAGILETQYF.

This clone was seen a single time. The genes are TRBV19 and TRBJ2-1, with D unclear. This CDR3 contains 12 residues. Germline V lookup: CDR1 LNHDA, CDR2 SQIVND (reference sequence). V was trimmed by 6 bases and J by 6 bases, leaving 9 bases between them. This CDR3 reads CASRKGGNEQFF. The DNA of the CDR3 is TGTGCCAGTAGAAAGGGCGGCAATGAGCAGTTCTTC.

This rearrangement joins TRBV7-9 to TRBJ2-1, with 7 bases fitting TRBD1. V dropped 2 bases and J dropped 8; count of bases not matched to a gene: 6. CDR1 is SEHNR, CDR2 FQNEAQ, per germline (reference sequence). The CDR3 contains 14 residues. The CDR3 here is CASSLRQGFHEQFF. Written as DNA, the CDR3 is TGTGCCAGCAGCTTACGACAGGGTTTCCATGAGCAGTTCTTC. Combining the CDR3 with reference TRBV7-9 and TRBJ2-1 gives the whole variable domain DTGVSQNPRHKITKRGQNVTFRCDPISEHNRLYWYRQTLGQGPEFLTYFQNEAQLEKSRLLSDRFSAERPKGSFSTLEIQRTEQGDSAMYLCASSLRQGFHEQFFGPGTRLTVL.

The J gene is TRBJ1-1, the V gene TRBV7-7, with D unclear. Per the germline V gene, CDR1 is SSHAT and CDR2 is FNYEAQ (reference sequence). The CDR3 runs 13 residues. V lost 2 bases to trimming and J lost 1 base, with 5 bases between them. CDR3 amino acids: CASSLRENTEAFF. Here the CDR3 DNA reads TGTGCCAGCAGCTTAAGGGAGAACACTGAAGCTTTCTTT.

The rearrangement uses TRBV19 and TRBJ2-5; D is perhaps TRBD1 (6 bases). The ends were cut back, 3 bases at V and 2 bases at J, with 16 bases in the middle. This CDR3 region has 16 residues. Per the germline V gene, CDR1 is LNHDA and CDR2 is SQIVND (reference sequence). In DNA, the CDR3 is TGTGCCAGTAGTATGTATTCAGGGACAACACAAGAGACCCAGTACTTC. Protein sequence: CASSMYSGTTQETQYF.

Here the CDR3 DNA reads TGTGCCAGCAGTTTATTGTCAGGGAGCTCCTACGAGCAGTACTTC. Translated: CASSLLSGSSYEQYF. This rearrangement joins TRBV6-1 to TRBJ2-7; perhaps D is TRBD1 or TRBD2 (5 bases each). The germline V gene encodes CDR1 MNHNS and CDR2 SASEGT. The CDR3 runs to 15 residues. The V and J ends lost 5 bases and 0 bases respectively, with 14 bases between them.

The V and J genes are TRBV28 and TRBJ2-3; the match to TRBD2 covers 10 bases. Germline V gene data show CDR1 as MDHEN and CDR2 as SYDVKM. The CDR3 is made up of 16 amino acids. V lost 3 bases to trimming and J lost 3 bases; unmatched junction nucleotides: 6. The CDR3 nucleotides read TGTGCCAGCAGTTTCTCACTAGCGGGAAGGACAGATACGCAGTATTTT. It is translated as CASSFSLAGRTDTQYF.

This CDR3 is CASSHGGHYNEQFF. The CDR3 DNA reads TGTGCCAGCAGTCACGGAGGACACTACAATGAGCAGTTCTTC. The chain carries TRBV27 and TRBJ2-1; possibly TRBD1 or TRBD2 for D (5 bases each). Trimming pared 5 bases from V and 3 bases from J, leaving 11 bases between. This CDR3 is built from 14 residues. CDR1 and CDR2 (germline): MNHEY, SMNVEV (reference sequence).